A single sample gave rise to the 4 T cell receptor beta chains below, sequenced in a study of shared clonotypes between healthy human individuals. CD45RO negativity and positive selection for CCR7 defined naive CD8 cells, a population that excluded terminally differentiated effector memory CD45RA+ cells. Clones were sequenced by immunoSEQ multiplex PCR, and TCRdb holds only the in-frame ones, with some missing. This table holds 450,000 to 700,000 clones, nearly 97% found once. Material: naive CD8+ T cells sorted from blood. Receptors were obtained from a woman in her 30s in good health.

This chain uses TRBV11-2 with TRBJ1-5; D is unclear. This CDR3 contains 15 residues. The V end was cut by 2 bases, the J end by 3 bases, with 11 bases between. Germline V lookup: CDR1 SGHAT, CDR2 FQNNGV. The CDR3 is CASSLSGNYNQPQHF. The CDR3 nucleotides read TGTGCCAGCAGCTTATCGGGGAACTACAATCAGCCCCAGCATTTT.

The chain is built from TRBV7-9 and TRBJ2-1; 15 bases map to TRBD2. Germline-derived CDR1 and CDR2 are SEHNR and FQNEAQ (reference sequence). The CDR3 covers 16 residues. The V segment lost 8 bases and the J segment 3 bases; nucleotides outside the gene matches: 5. This CDR3 reads CASGGLAGGGYNEQFF. Written as DNA, the CDR3 is TGTGCCAGCGGGGGACTAGCGGGAGGAGGCTACAATGAGCAGTTCTTC.

The chain joins TRBV5-4 to TRBJ2-4, with D maybe TRBD2 (5 bases). Trimming took 4 bases from V and 3 from J, leaving 20 bases between them. This CDR3 contains 17 residues. Germline CDR1 and CDR2: SGHNT and YYREEE (reference sequence). CDR3 DNA: TGTGCCAGCAGCAGGAGGTCAGAGATTGGGTTCAAAAACATTCAGTACTTC. Its translation: CASSRRSEIGFKNIQYF.

V is TRBV2 and J is TRBJ2-7; 14 nucleotides agree with TRBD2. The length of the CDR3 is 19 residues. The V and J ends lost 2 bases and 2 bases, in that order; junction bases with no gene match: 11. Per germline, CDR1 SNHLY and CDR2 FYNNEI. CDR3 loop: CASSESGTSGSWGTYEQYF. The CDR3 DNA reads TGTGCCAGCAGTGAATCCGGGACTAGCGGGAGTTGGGGAACCTACGAGCAGTACTTC.